The rows below give T cell receptor beta chains drawn from one sample of a study of tumor and adjacent non-tumor tissue in lung cancer. TCRdb independently ran MiXCR on the multiplex PCR reads; one entry per CDR3 protein. The sample contains roughly 75,000 distinct CDR3 sequences, approximately 80% of which appear only once. Source material: distant non-tumor lung tissue. These receptors originate from a man in his sixties with non-small cell lung cancer. The CDR3 runs from the conserved cysteine through the conserved F or W. The order of the fields is clone size, V gene, D gene, J gene, CDR3 DNA, CDR3 protein. A D gene is named only where the DNA matches it firmly. Clone size is given for some rows only: seen once, a few or many times, or a class if the clone is expanded.

.	TRBV4-2	.	TRBJ1-1	TGTGTCAACAGCCAAGTCAGACAGCTTGAGAACACTGAAGCTTTCTTT	CVNSQVRQLENTEAFF
.	TRBV4-2	.	TRBJ1-2	TGTGCCAGCAGCCAAGATGGCAGGGATGGCTACACCTTC	CASSQDGRDGYTF
.	TRBV12-3/TRBV12-4	TRBD2	TRBJ2-7	TGTGCCAGCAGTCTAGTCCCCTCCCCCCCGCGGGAGGTCAACCAAAGCTCCTACGAGCAGTACTTC	CASSLVPSPPREVNQSSYEQYF
.	TRBV14	TRBD2	TRBJ2-1	TGTGCCAGCAGCCGATTGAAGACTAGCGGGGGCTACAATGAGCAGTTCTTC	CASSRLKTSGGYNEQFF
many	TRBV4-2	.	TRBJ2-3	TGTGCCAGCAGCCAACCGGAGCGGGTTCTCCTCTCCACAGATACGCAGTATTTT	CASSQPERVLLSTDTQYF
.	TRBV5-1	TRBD2	TRBJ2-2	TGCGCCAGCAGGCCAAAGGGGACTAGCGGGGCGGAGAACACCGGGGAGCTGTTTTTT	CASRPKGTSGAENTGELFF
.	TRBV4-2	.	TRBJ1-2	TGTGCCAGCAGGCAAGGGAAAGGTTATGGCTACACCTTC	CASRQGKGYGYTF
.	TRBV12-3/TRBV12-4	TRBD2	TRBJ2-3	TGTGCCAGCACAGGGACTAGCTGGGACACAGATACGCAATATTTT	CASTGTSWDTDTQYF
once	TRBV4-2	.	TRBJ1-1	TGTGCCAACAGCCAAGTCGGACAACTTAAGAACACTGAAGCTTTCTTT	CANSQVGQLKNTEAFF
.	TRBV6-6	TRBD1	TRBJ2-3	TGTGCCAGCAGTTACATGGGACAGAGCATAGATACGCAGTATTTT	CASSYMGQSIDTQYF
.	TRBV4-3	TRBD1	TRBJ1-2	TGCACCAGCAGTCAAGAACAGGGGAACTATGGCTACACCTTC	CTSSQEQGNYGYTF
.	TRBV6-5	.	TRBJ2-5	TGTGCCAGCGGTTACAAGGGACGGTACCAAGAGACGCAGTACTTC	CASGYKGRYQETQYF
.	TRBV4-3	.	TRBJ1-3	TGCGCCTGCAGCGACCGGACGCGTGTCTCTGGAAACACCATATATTTT	CACSDRTRVSGNTIYF
.	TRBV4-2	TRBD1	TRBJ1-1	TGTGCCAGCAACCAAAGGACAGGGGCTGGGTTGAACACTGAAACTTTCTTT	CASNQRTGAGLNTETFF
.	TRBV20-1	TRBD1	TRBJ1-1	TGCAGTGCTGGAACAGGGGGAGGTTCATCTTTCTTT	CSAGTGGGSSFF
.	TRBV6-1	TRBD1	TRBJ2-1	TGTGTCAGCAGTGAAGGGGGCCGGGTGACGAATGAGCAGTTCTTC	CVSSEGGRVTNEQFF
.	TRBV11-3	.	TRBJ2-4	TGTGTCAACAGCCCCCGGGACCCCAAAAACATTCAGTACTTC	CVNSPRDPKNIQYF
.	TRBV6-6	.	TRBJ2-5	TGTGCCAGCAGAACAGCCGGGCAGACCCTGATCCAAGAGACCCGGTACTTC	CASRTAGQTLIQETRYF
.	TRBV4-1	.	TRBJ1-2	TGCGTCTGCACCCCCGGTGGAACAGGGAACTACTATGGCTACACCTTC	CVCTPGGTGNYYGYTF
.	TRBV11-2	.	TRBJ2-5	TGTGCCATCAGCAAGGGCTCGGGGGAGACCCGGTACTTC	CAISKGSGETRYF